This T cell receptor (beta chain) was profiled in a study of regulatory T cells in long-lasting Graves disease. Study at large: Antithyroid drugs had been taken under 3 months by newly diagnosed Graves' patients.

The authors built TCR beta libraries using iRepertoire HTBI primers and Arm-PCR of CDR3 regions. Per the original data handling: Overall, samples carried more than 55 TRBV and approximately 14 TRBJ segments. TCRdb re-called the multiplex PCR reads through MiXCR, storing one row per CDR3 protein. TCRdb's processing, not the authors', yielded these V and J calls. This repertoire shows around 480,000 distinct CDR3 sequences, more than 15% found once; its top ten account for around 25%. The time point: newly diagnosed GD, antithyroid drugs for less than 3 months. Extracted PBMC RNA gave rise to the TCR library. This clonotype was recorded many times. This sample also belongs to another study, concerning T cells in Graves' hyperthyroidism and ophthalmopathy. From that second work: Each patient was aged 18 to 65 and had newly diagnosed hyperthyroidism of under 2 months' duration. TCR CDR3 regions were first amplified by RT-PCR with HTBI primers.

The source was peripheral blood mononuclear cells (PBMCs), collected at new diagnosis, from a patient treated with antithyroid drugs. The source of this sequence is a woman aged 40-65 years with Graves disease.

The CDR3 protein is CASNAGMSDTQYF. CDR3 DNA sequence: TGTGCCAGCAACGCAGGGATGTCCGATACGCAGTATTTT. The chain is built from TRBV5-5 and TRBJ2-3; D may be TRBD1 (5 bases). The CDR3 extends over 13 amino acids. Germline V gene sequence: CDR1 SGHKS, CDR2 YYEKEE (reference sequence). Trimming pared 6 bases from V and 6 bases from J, leaving 14 bases between.